The 10 T cell receptor beta chains presented below share a single source sample, sequenced in a study of prognosis after radiotherapy for stage I lung cancer. TCR beta CDR3 amplification from genomic DNA was performed by two-round multiplex PCR. Gene-specific TRBV and TRBJ primers were used in PCR round one. TCRdb re-derived calls from the multiplex PCR reads in MiXCR, one entry per CDR3 protein. This sample has 25,000 to 30,000 distinct CDR3 sequences; about 41% occur once, and the top ten carry about 31%. Sample: PBMCs, taken before or after stereotactic body radiation therapy (not recorded which). Receptor source: a donor over 45 with non-small cell lung cancer.

The rearrangement links TRBV19 to TRBJ1-2; no clear D. The V and J ends lost 8 bases and 6 bases respectively, with 7 bases between them. CDR1 and CDR2 from the germline V gene are LNHDA and SQIVND (reference sequence). The CDR3 runs to 10 residues. This chain's CDR3 is CASRNNGYTF. CDR3 nucleotide sequence: TGTGCCAGTCGGAACAATGGCTACACCTTC.

This clonotype has at least ten counts. The chain uses TRBV5-4 and TRBJ2-7; unclear D gene. Trimming removed 4 bases at V and 5 bases at J, with 16 bases between. Germline CDR1 and CDR2: SGHNT and YYREEE (reference sequence). This CDR3 is 14 amino acids long. CDR3: CASSPRNGFDEQYF. The CDR3 nucleotides are TGTGCCAGCAGCCCCAGGAACGGGTTCGACGAGCAGTACTTC.

With regard to this clonotype: A far larger clone is only one base removed, so a read error is likely. This chain joins TRBV6-9 and TRBJ2-2, with D uncertain. Germline values: CDR1 MNHGY, CDR2 SVAAGI. Between the trimmed V and J ends, which lost 3 bases and 10 bases, there was a span of 9 bases. This CDR3 spans 12 amino acids. This CDR3 is CASSYLLVELFF. The CDR3, as DNA: TGTGCCAGCAGTTACCTCTTGGTGGAGCTGTTTTTT.

The chain has TRBV11-3 and TRBJ2-3; D may match TRBD1 or TRBD2 (6 bases each). The CDR3 totals 17 residues. The ends were cut back, 0 bases at V and 0 bases at J, with 13 bases in the middle. The germline gives CDR1 SGHNT, CDR2 YENEEA. CDR3 protein: CASSLELGGTSTDTQYF. The CDR3, as DNA: TGTGCCAGCAGCTTAGAATTAGGCGGGACAAGCACAGATACGCAGTATTTT. Drawing the rest from reference TRBV11-3 and TRBJ2-3, the complete variable domain is EAGVVQSPRYKIIEKKQPVAFWCNPISGHNTLYWYLQNLGQGPELLIRYENEEAVDDSQLPKDRFSAERLKGVDSTLKIQPAELGDSAVYLCASSLELGGTSTDTQYFGPGTRLTVL.

The V call is TRBV6-1, the J call TRBJ2-7, with 11 bases matching TRBD1. CDR1 and CDR2 (germline): MNHNS, SASEGT. Unmatched junction bases numbered 8, after V lost 6 bases and J lost 7 bases. The CDR3 has 14 amino acids. DNA of the CDR3: TGTGCCAGCAGAACCGGGACAGGGGGTAATGAGCAGTACTTC. Translated: CASRTGTGGNEQYF.

V is TRBV6-5 and J is TRBJ1-2; D unclear. This CDR3 region has 14 residues. Germline assignment: CDR1 MNHEY and CDR2 SVGAGI. The V end lost 4 bases, the J end lost 2 bases, and 11 bases lay between the germline ends. CDR3 in amino acids: CASSLYSENYGYTF. The DNA of the CDR3 is TGTGCCAGCAGTTTGTACAGTGAAAACTATGGCTACACCTTC.

This clonotype was counted at least ten times. J is TRBJ2-6 and V is TRBV15; either TRBD1 or TRBD2 may fit D (5 bases each). Germline V gene data show CDR1 as LNHNV and CDR2 as YYDKDF (reference sequence). The CDR3 sequence is 19 residues long. The V end lost 5 bases, the J end lost 2 bases, and 22 bases lay between the germline ends. The chain's CDR3 is CATSGGEGQTMTGANVLTF. The CDR3 region has the DNA TGTGCCACCAGCGGGGGTGAAGGCCAGACCATGACTGGGGCCAACGTCCTGACTTTC.

The V and J genes are TRBV12-3 or TRBV12-4 and TRBJ2-1; the D gene is possibly TRBD2 (6 bases). The CDR3 length is 12 residues. V lost 6 bases and J lost 6, with 9 bases in between. The CDR3, as DNA: TGTGCCAGCAGGGAGGGCGCCAATGAGCAGTTCTTC. It translates to CASREGANEQFF.

The chain has TRBV20-1 and TRBJ1-2; possible D gene TRBD1, 5 bases. The V end lost 1 base, the J end lost 6 bases, and 15 bases lay between the germline ends. This CDR3 has 14 residues. Germline CDR1 is DFQATT and CDR2 is SNEGSKA (reference sequence). Written as DNA, the CDR3 is TGCAGTGCTAGAGTCGAAACCCGGGGCCATGGCTACACCTTC. The encoded protein is CSARVETRGHGYTF.

The V and J genes are TRBV9 and TRBJ1-1; D is ambiguous. This CDR3 contains 12 residues. Germline assignment: CDR1 SGDLS and CDR2 YYNGEE. Deletions cut 4 bases from V and 7 bases from J, with 11 bases between. The CDR3 nucleotides are TGTGCCAGCAGCCCAGAGGGAGTTGAAGCTTTCTTT. Its translation is CASSPEGVEAFF.